This T cell receptor (beta chain) was found in a study of response to subunit inactivated influenza vaccine. Whole-study results and caveats: It was suggested by the authors that few new T cells are recruited by each seasonal influenza vaccination.

This clonotype was recorded a few times. Its cognate antigen is unknown. Each CDR3 protein is one row after TCRdb ran MiXCR on the RT-PCR reads. This sample has 450,000 to 600,000 distinct CDR3 sequences; about 15% occur once, and the top ten carry less than 4%. Trimming left V 5 bases short and J 8 bases short, with 16 bases between. Germline V gene sequence: CDR1 SGHDT, CDR2 YYEEEE. This CDR3 has 14 residues. The origin of this receptor is a man between 50 and 75 years old who received an inactivated influenza vaccine. The chain links TRBV5-6 to TRBJ2-2; D could derive from TRBD1 or TRBD2 (6 bases each). The starting material was CD4+ T cells sorted from PBMCs, obtained less than 30 months after vaccination. For the CDR3, the DNA is TGTGCCAGCAGTATTTCGGGGGCCGGGGGGGAGCTGTTTTTT. Residues: CASSISGAGGELFF.